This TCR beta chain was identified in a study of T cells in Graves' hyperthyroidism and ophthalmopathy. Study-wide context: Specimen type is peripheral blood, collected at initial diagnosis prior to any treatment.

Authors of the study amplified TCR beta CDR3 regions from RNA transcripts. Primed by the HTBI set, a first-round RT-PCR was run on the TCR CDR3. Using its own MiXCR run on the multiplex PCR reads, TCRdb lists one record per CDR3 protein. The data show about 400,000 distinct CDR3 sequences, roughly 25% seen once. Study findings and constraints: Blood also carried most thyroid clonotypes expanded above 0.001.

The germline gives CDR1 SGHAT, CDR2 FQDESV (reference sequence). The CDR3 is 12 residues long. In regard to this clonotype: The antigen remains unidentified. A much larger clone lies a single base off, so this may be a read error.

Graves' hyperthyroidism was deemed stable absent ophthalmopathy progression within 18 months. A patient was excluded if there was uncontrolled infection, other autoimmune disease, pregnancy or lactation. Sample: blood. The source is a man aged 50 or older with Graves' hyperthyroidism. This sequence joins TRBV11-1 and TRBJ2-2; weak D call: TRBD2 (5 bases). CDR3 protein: CASSFNTGERFF. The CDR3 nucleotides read TGTGCCAGCAGCTTTAACACCGGGGAGCGGTTTTTT.